This passage covers 21 T cell receptor beta chains from one sample sequenced in a study of radiotherapy plus CTLA-4 blockade in lung cancer. Here immunoSEQ multiplex PCR was the method, and the copy in TCRdb shows in-frame clones only, minus some. The repertoire consists of tens of thousands of clones, with approximately 73% occurring once and the leading ten covering 3.5%. This material consisted of peripheral blood, taken from a patient treated with radiotherapy plus ipilimumab. The receptors stem from a human donor with non-small cell lung cancer who had a complete response to radiotherapy plus ipilimumab.

This clone has more than one count but fewer than ten. The chain recombines TRBV2 with TRBJ2-1; 7 bases map to TRBD2. The J segment lost 0 bases and the V segment lost 0 bases, leaving 26 bases of the junction unmatched. This CDR3 contains 24 residues. The germline V gene has CDR1 SNHLY and CDR2 FYNNEI. The CDR3 DNA reads as TGTGCCAGCAGTGAAGCGCTTCGGAGAACAGTTCCCCGGAGCGGGGAGAGCTCCTACAATGAGCAGTTCTTC. Amino acids: CASSEALRRTVPRSGESSYNEQFF.

The chain couples TRBV6-1 to TRBJ1-1; D not certain. This CDR3 is built from 12 residues. V lost 6 bases to trimming and J lost 2 bases, with 7 bases between them. Germline CDR1 is MNHNS and CDR2 is SASEGT. CDR3 sequence (DNA): TGTGCCAGCAGGTCCTATAACACTGAAGCTTTCTTT. As protein: CASRSYNTEAFF.

Points on this clone: The germline gene is not matched at one end of the junction; a read error may be the cause. The chain is built from TRBV30 and TRBJ1-4; D gene uncertain. The CDR3 runs to 18 residues. The germline gives CDR1 GTSNPN, CDR2 SVGIG (reference sequence). The DNA for the CDR3 is TGTGCCTGGAGACCAGCCCGACTTTCGATCAGGACTAGTGAAAAACTGTTTTTT. Translating it yields CAWRPARLSIRTSEKLFF.

The genes are TRBV5-6 and TRBJ2-7, with 8 bases identical to TRBD2. Germline V gene lookup returns CDR1 SGHDT and CDR2 YYEEEE. This CDR3 contains 14 residues. The ends lost 1 base at V and 3 bases at J; junction bases unmatched: 3. CDR3 protein: CASSLNGGDYEQYF. CDR3 nucleotides: TGTGCCAGCAGCTTGAACGGGGGGGACTACGAGCAGTACTTC. The entire variable domain, with the rest obtained from reference TRBV5-6 and TRBJ2-7, is as follows: DAGVTQSPTHLIKTRGQQVTLRCSPKSGHDTVSWYQQALGQGPQFIFQYYEEEERQRGNFPDRFSGHQFPNYSSELNVNALLLGDSALYLCASSLNGGDYEQYFGPGTRLTVT.

The CDR3 protein is CASSRYYSYEQYF. Written as DNA, the CDR3 is TGTGCCAGCAGTCGCTATTACTCCTACGAGCAGTACTTC. The chain uses TRBV6-1 and TRBJ2-7; D call uncertain. The CDR3 covers 13 residues. Between the trimmed V and J ends, which lost 5 bases and 0 bases, there was a span of 8 bases. Germline V gene lookup returns CDR1 MNHNS and CDR2 SASEGT.

The J gene is TRBJ1-1, the V gene TRBV30; 7 nucleotides match TRBD1. The CDR3 has 12 amino acids. Germline V CDR1 and CDR2: GTSNPN, SVGIG (reference sequence). V lost 8 bases to trimming and J lost 6 bases; unmatched junction nucleotides: 9. The CDR3 region has the DNA TGTGCCCGAACTACAGGGGCGGCTGAAGCTTTCTTT. This codes for CARTTGAAEAFF.

This clone appeared a few times. The CDR3 nucleotides read TGTGCCAGCAGGGGCCTTGGCGGGGGGGCGAGGGAGCAGTACTTC. Amino acids: CASRGLGGGAREQYF. This rearrangement joins TRBV2 to TRBJ2-7; 9 nucleotides align to TRBD2. The CDR3 covers 15 residues. CDR1 is SNHLY, CDR2 FYNNEI, per germline. The V gene end was trimmed by 6 bases and the J gene end by 7 bases; junction bases not matched to a gene: 13.

V gene TRBV7-9 combines with J gene TRBJ2-3; D perhaps matches TRBD1 (6 bases). This CDR3 is 16 amino acids long. V lost 2 bases and J 0 bases, leaving 12 bases between the germline ends. Per germline, CDR1 SEHNR and CDR2 FQNEAQ (reference sequence). This CDR3 is CASSLRGTTSTDTQYF. The DNA for the CDR3 is TGTGCCAGCAGCTTACGTGGGACAACTAGCACAGATACGCAGTATTTT.

In this sample, this clone turned up once. The gene calls are TRBV19 and TRBJ1-2; no definite D call. Trimming pared 5 bases from V and 8 bases from J, leaving 21 bases between. Germline CDR1 is LNHDA and CDR2 is SQIVND (reference sequence). This CDR3 has 15 amino acids. The CDR3 loop reads CASSDPAASRRGYTF. CDR3 DNA: TGTGCCAGTAGTGATCCGGCCGCGTCCCGGAGGGGCTACACCTTC.

A word on this clone: This specimen includes other DNA sequences encoding the same CDR3. The chain links TRBV2 to TRBJ1-6, with D possibly matching TRBD1 (5 bases). Germline CDR1 reads SNHLY; CDR2 reads FYNNEI. The CDR3 length is 16 residues. Trimming took off 8 bases at V and 0 bases at J, with 14 bases between the two ends. CDR3 sequence (DNA): TGTGCCAGCCGAACAGGTTCCAGCTCCTATAATTCACCCCTCCACTTT. Encoded protein: CASRTGSSSYNSPLHF.

The chain couples TRBV19 to TRBJ2-6, with D tentatively TRBD1 (6 bases). V lost 7 bases and J lost 0, with 10 bases in between. CDR3 length: 15 amino acids. From germline, CDR1 is LNHDA and CDR2 SQIVND (reference sequence). CDR3 sequence reads: CASTIGGSGANVLTF. CDR3 nucleotide sequence: TGTGCCAGTACCATAGGGGGCTCTGGGGCCAACGTCCTGACTTTC. The full variable domain, completed using reference TRBV19 and TRBJ2-6, is DGGITQSPKYLFRKEGQNVTLSCEQNLNHDAMYWYRQDPGQGLRLIYYSQIVNDFQKGDIAEGYSVSREKKESFPLTVTSAQKNPTAFYLCASTIGGSGANVLTFGAGSRLTVL.

This clone appeared a single time. This chain joins TRBV7-9 and TRBJ2-3, with 7 bases lining up with TRBD2. CDR3 size: 18 residues. The germline CDR1 and CDR2 sequences are SEHNR and FQNEAQ (reference sequence). V gave up 0 bases and J gave up 1 base; unmatched junction bases: 10. CDR3 residues: CASSLASLWGGGTDTQYF. In DNA form, the CDR3 reads TGTGCCAGCAGCTTAGCCTCCCTGTGGGGGGGTGGCACAGATACGCAGTATTTT.

This sequence joins TRBV5-1 and TRBJ2-5; tentatively, D is TRBD2 (5 bases). V was shortened by 2 bases and J by 5 bases, with 16 bases between the two germline ends. This CDR3 contains 15 residues. Germline CDR1 and CDR2: SGHRS and YFSETQ. The chain's CDR3 is CASSFYGGIVETQYF. CDR3 bases: TGCGCCAGCAGCTTTTACGGAGGAATTGTGGAGACCCAGTACTTC. Filled out from reference TRBV5-1 and TRBJ2-5, the complete variable domain reads KAGVTQTPRYLIKTRGQQVTLSCSPISGHRSVSWYQQTPGQGLQFLFEYFSETQRNKGNFPGRFSGRQFSNSRSEMNVSTLELGDSALYLCASSFYGGIVETQYFGPGTRLLVL.

The rearrangement joins TRBV19 to TRBJ2-1, with 7 bases lining up with TRBD2. Germline CDR1 LNHDA, CDR2 SQIVND (reference sequence). This CDR3 has 12 amino acids. V dropped 7 bases and J dropped 9; count of bases not matched to a gene: 6. The DNA for the CDR3 is TGTGCCAGTAAAGGACTAGTGGGTGAGCAGTTCTTC. This gives the protein CASKGLVGEQFF.

The chain uses TRBV19 and TRBJ1-5; 9 bases are a match to TRBD1. J lost 0 bases, V lost 3 bases, and 9 bases had no gene match. The CDR3 runs to 18 residues. Germline assignment: CDR1 LNHDA and CDR2 SQIVND (reference sequence). In DNA form, the CDR3 reads TGTGCCAGTAGTATGTACCGGGACAGGGTGCTTAGCAATCAGCCCCAGCATTTT. Translating gives CASSMYRDRVLSNQPQHF.

This clone was seen only a few times. The V call is TRBV13, the J call TRBJ2-7; TRBD1 agrees at 7 bases. This CDR3 spans 15 amino acids. Trimming at V came to 2 bases and at J to 2 bases, leaving 6 bases not matched to a gene. Germline V gene sequence: CDR1 PRHDT, CDR2 FYEKMQ (reference sequence). As DNA, the CDR3 is TGTGCCAGCAGCTTACGTACAGGGGCGGCCTACGAGCAGTACTTC. Protein sequence: CASSLRTGAAYEQYF.

The genes are TRBV9 and TRBJ1-1; D is uncertain. Germline V gives CDR1 SGDLS, CDR2 YYNGEE. The ends were cut back, 3 bases at V and 3 bases at J, with 12 bases in the middle. The CDR3 totals 14 residues. The chain's CDR3 is CASSAGMLDTEAFF. The CDR3 DNA follows: TGTGCCAGCAGCGCCGGGATGCTGGACACTGAAGCTTTCTTT. Combining the CDR3 with reference TRBV9 and TRBJ1-1 gives the whole variable domain DSGVTQTPKHLITATGQRVTLRCSPRSGDLSVYWYQQSLDQGLQFLIQYYNGEERAKGNILERFSAQQFPDLHSELNLSSLELGDSALYFCASSAGMLDTEAFFGQGTRLTVV.

This chain's CDR3 is CASSVGQGEQYF. The CDR3 DNA reads TGTGCCAGCAGCGTGGGGCAGGGCGAGCAGTACTTC. This chain joins TRBV9 and TRBJ2-7, with a possible D match to TRBD1 (5 bases). The germline V gene encodes CDR1 SGDLS and CDR2 YYNGEE. The length of the CDR3 is 12 residues. V was cut by 2 bases and J by 6 bases, with 9 bases left in between.

The gene calls are TRBV28 and TRBJ2-4; 12 bases line up with TRBD2. The V segment lost 3 bases and the J segment 5 bases; nucleotides outside the gene matches: 2. CDR3 length: 15 residues. The V gene's germline CDR1 is MDHEN and CDR2 SYDVKM. In DNA form, the CDR3 reads TGTGCCAGCAGTTTGGGGACTAGCGGGCAAAACATTCAGTACTTC. Protein sequence: CASSLGTSGQNIQYF.

The genes are TRBV28 and TRBJ1-1; 9 bases map to TRBD1. The CDR3 has 13 amino acids. Germline lookup yields CDR1 MDHEN and CDR2 SYDVKM. The V and J ends lost 5 bases and 5 bases, in that order; junction bases with no gene match: 3. CDR3 DNA: TGTGCCAGCAGTCGGGACAGGGTAACTGAAGCTTTCTTT. Translated: CASSRDRVTEAFF.

The chain joins TRBV5-4 to TRBJ2-3; 14 nucleotides line up with TRBD2. The germline CDR1 and CDR2 sequences are SGHNT and YYREEE (reference sequence). Germline trimming cut 4 bases from V and 1 base from J; bases unmatched to any gene: 5. The CDR3 is 17 amino acids. CDR3 loop: CASSRGTSGGRTDTQYF. The CDR3 region has the DNA TGTGCCAGCAGCCGCGGGACTAGCGGGGGACGCACAGATACGCAGTATTTT.